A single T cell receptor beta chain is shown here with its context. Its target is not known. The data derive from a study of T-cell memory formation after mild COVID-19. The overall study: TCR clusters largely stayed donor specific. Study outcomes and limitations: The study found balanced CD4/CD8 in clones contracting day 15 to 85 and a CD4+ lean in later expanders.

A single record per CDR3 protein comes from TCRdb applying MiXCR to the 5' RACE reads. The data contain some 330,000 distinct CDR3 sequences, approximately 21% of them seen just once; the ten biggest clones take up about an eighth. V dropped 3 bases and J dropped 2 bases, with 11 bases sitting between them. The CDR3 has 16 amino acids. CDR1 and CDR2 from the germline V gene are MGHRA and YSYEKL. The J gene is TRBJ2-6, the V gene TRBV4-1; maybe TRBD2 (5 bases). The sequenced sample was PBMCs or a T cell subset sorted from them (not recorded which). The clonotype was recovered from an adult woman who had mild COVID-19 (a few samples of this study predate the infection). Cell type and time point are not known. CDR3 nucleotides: TGCGCCAGCAGCCATCCGGGGAAAGCTGGGGCCAACGTCCTGACTTTC. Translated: CASSHPGKAGANVLTF.